This T cell receptor beta chain stems from a study of OX40 agonist ivuxolimab in advanced cancers. Study as a whole: Enrollees could have had prior anti-PD-1, anti-PD-L1 or anti-CTLA-4 therapy, which 30% to 50% had received.

Method: immunoSEQ multiplex PCR; TCRdb's copy keeps in-frame clones and lacks some. The sample carries 55,000 or so clones, 87% recorded once. The CDR3 loop spans 16 amino acids. CDR1 is MNHEY and CDR2 is SVGAGI in the germline V gene. Trimming shortened V by 2 bases and J by 5 bases, and 15 bases separated the two germline ends. Autoimmune disease history or systemic immunosuppression barred patients. Points on this clone: What it recognizes is unknown.

Study-level results: At 0.1 to 3.0 mg/kg, CD4+ and CD8+ blood T cells expanded clonally by week 6.

Source: CD4+ or CD8+ T cells sorted from blood, taken in a trial of the OX40 agonist ivuxolimab. This TCR was recovered from an adult with an advanced solid tumor such as melanoma, head and neck, liver or kidney cancer. V usage is TRBV6-5 and J usage is TRBJ1-4; TRBD1 might be the D (5 bases). In nucleotides, the CDR3 is TGTGCCAGCAGTTACCATTCTACGACAGAAAATGAAAAACTGTTTTTT. Protein sequence: CASSYHSTTENEKLFF.